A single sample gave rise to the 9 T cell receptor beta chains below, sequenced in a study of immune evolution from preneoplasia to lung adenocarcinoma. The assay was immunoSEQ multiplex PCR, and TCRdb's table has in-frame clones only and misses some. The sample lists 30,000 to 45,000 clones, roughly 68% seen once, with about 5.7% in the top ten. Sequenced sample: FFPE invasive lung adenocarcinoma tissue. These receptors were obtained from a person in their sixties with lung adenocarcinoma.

The chain's CDR3 is CAWSAGRPEAFF. CDR3 DNA sequence: TGTGCCTGGAGTGCTGGGCGACCTGAAGCTTTCTTT. The chain carries TRBV30 and TRBJ1-1; D gene unclear. The CDR3 covers 12 residues. Germline V lookup: CDR1 GTSNPN, CDR2 SVGIG (reference sequence). The V gene lost 1 base and the J gene lost 6 bases, with 9 bases spanning the gap. Complete variable domain (other parts from reference TRBV30 and TRBJ1-1): SQTIHQWPATLVQPVGSPLSLECTVEGTSNPNLYWYRQAAGRGLQLLFYSVGIGQISSEVPQNLSASRPQDRQFILSSKKLLLSDSGFYLCAWSAGRPEAFFGQGTRLTVV.

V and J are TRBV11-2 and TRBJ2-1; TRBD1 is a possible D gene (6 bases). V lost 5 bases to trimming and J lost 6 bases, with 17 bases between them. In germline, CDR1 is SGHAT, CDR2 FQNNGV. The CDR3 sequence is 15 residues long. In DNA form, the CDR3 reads TGTGCCAGCAGCGGGCTTGGACAGAGAGGCAATGAGCAGTTCTTC. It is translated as CASSGLGQRGNEQFF. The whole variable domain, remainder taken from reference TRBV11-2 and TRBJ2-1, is EAGVAQSPRYKIIEKRQSVAFWCNPISGHATLYWYQQILGQGPKLLIQFQNNGVVDDSQLPKDRFSAERLKGVDSTLKIQPAKLEDSAVYLCASSGLGQRGNEQFFGPGTRLTVL.

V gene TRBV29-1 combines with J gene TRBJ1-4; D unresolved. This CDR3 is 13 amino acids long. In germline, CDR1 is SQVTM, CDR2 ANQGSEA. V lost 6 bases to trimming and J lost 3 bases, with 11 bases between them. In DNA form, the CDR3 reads TGCAGCGTGGGTGGGAAGTCTAATGAAAAACTGTTTTTT. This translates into CSVGGKSNEKLFF. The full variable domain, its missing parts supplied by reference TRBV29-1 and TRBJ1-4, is SAVISQKPSRDICQRGTSLTIQCQVDSQVTMMFWYRQQPGQSLTLIATANQGSEATYESGFVIDKFPISRPNLTFSTLTVSNMSPEDSSIYLCSVGGKSNEKLFFGSGTQLSVL.

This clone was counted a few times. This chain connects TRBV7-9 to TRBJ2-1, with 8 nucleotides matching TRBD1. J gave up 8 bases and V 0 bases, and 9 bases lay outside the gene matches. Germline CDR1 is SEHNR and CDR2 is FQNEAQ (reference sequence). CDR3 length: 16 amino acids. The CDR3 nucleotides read TGTGCCAGCAGCTTAGCCATCCGGAGGACAGGGCATGAGCAGTTCTTC. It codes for CASSLAIRRTGHEQFF.

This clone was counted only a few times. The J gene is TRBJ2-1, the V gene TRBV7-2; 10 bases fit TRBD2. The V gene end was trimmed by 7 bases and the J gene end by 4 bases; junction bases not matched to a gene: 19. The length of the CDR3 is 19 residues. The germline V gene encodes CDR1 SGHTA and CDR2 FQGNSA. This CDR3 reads CASIIVDSGASGGYNEQFF. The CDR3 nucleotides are TGTGCCAGCATCATAGTGGACAGCGGGGCTAGCGGGGGATACAATGAGCAGTTCTTC.

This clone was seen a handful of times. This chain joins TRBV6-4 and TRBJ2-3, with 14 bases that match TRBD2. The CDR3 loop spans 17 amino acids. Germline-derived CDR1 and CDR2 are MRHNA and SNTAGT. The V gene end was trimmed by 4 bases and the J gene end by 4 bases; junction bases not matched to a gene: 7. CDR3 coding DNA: TGTGCCAGCAGTGCCGGGACTAGCGGGAGTGGCGCAGATACGCAGTATTTT. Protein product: CASSAGTSGSGADTQYF.

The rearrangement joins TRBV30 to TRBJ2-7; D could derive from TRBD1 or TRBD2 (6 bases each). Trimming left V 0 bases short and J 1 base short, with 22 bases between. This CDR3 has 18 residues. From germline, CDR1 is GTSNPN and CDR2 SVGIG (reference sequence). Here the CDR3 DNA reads TGTGCCTGGAGTGTAGGCGGTAGGGGGGCCGAGGGGTCCTACGAGCAGTACTTC. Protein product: CAWSVGGRGAEGSYEQYF.

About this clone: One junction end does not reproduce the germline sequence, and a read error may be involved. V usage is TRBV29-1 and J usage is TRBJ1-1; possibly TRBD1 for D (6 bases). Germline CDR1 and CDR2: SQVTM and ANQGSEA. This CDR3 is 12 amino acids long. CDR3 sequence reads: CSVYRVGTEAFF. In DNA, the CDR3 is TGTAGCGTTTACAGGGTCGGGACTGAAGCTTTCTTT.

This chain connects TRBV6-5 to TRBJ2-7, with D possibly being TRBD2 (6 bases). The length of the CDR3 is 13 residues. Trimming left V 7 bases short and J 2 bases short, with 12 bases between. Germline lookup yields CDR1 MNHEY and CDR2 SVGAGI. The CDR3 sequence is CASIGTSTYEQYF. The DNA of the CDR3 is TGTGCCAGCATCGGGACTTCCACCTACGAGCAGTACTTC.